This is a list of T cell receptor beta chains from one sample in a study of cytomegalovirus exposure and HLA in healthy donors. Data came from immunoSEQ multiplex PCR; TCRdb stores just in-frame clones and leaves some out. The data contain roughly 86,000 clones, over 65% of them singletons. Sequences were obtained from PBMCs. Receptors were obtained from a man aged 30 to 45 in good health and CMV-seronegative. CDR3s include the opening cysteine and the closing phenylalanine or tryptophan. Each record gives: clone size, D gene, V gene, J gene, CDR3 protein, CDR3 DNA. D genes are given only for firm matches. The listing skips clone size in some rows; elsewhere it reads once, few, many or a size class.

>NA|TRBD1|TRBV28|TRBJ1-1
CASPSSLTGVNTEAFF
TGTGCCAGCCCTTCTTCGCTAACAGGGGTCAACACTGAAGCTTTCTTT
>few|TRBD1|TRBV7-2|TRBJ2-1
CASSLVSGTGGTNEQFF
TGTGCCAGCAGCTTAGTAAGCGGGACAGGGGGGACTAATGAGCAGTTCTTC
>once|TRBD2|TRBV5-1|TRBJ2-5
CASVIVAGSGETQYF
TGCGCCAGCGTCATTGTAGCGGGGAGCGGGGAGACCCAGTACTTC
>NA|TRBD1|TRBV10-3|TRBJ1-2
CATKKTTGKALDGYTF
TGTGCCACCAAAAAAACGACAGGGAAAGCGTTGGATGGCTACACCTTC
>NA|TRBD2|TRBV9|TRBJ2-3
CASSVGGGGADTQYF
TGTGCCAGCAGCGTAGGGGGCGGGGGGGCAGATACGCAGTATTTT
>few|TRBD1|TRBV27|TRBJ2-3
CASSLSRTGFTDTQYF
TGTGCCAGCAGTTTATCAAGGACAGGGTTCACAGATACGCAGTATTTT
>NA|NA|TRBV9|TRBJ2-5
CASSSGGVQETQYF
TGTGCCAGCAGCTCCGGGGGAGTCCAAGAGACCCAGTACTTC
>NA|NA|TRBV7-2|TRBJ1-5
CASSSPIYSNQPQHF
TGTGCCAGCAGTAGCCCCATATATAGCAATCAGCCCCAGCATTTT
>NA|TRBD1|TRBV10-3|TRBJ2-1
CASGTGQGADEQFF
TGTGCCTCGGGGACCGGACAGGGGGCTGATGAGCAGTTCTTC
>NA|NA|TRBV7-2|TRBJ1-1
CASSLYIGNTEAFF
TGTGCCAGCAGCTTGTATATCGGGAACACTGAAGCTTTCTTT
>NA|TRBD1|TRBV6-6|TRBJ2-2
CASSGTGASGGLFF
TGTGCCAGCAGTGGAACAGGGGCGAGCGGTGGGCTGTTTTTT
>NA|TRBD1|TRBV4-2|TRBJ1-5
CASTQDRGSNQPQHF
TGTGCCAGCACCCAGGACAGGGGAAGCAATCAGCCCCAGCATTTT
>once|NA|TRBV7-2|TRBJ1-6
CASSLEPGAWNSPLHF
TGTGCCAGCAGCTTAGAGCCAGGGGCCTGGAATTCACCCCTCCACTTT
>few|TRBD1|TRBV13|TRBJ2-2
CASRDRGDTGELFF
TGTGCCAGCAGGGACAGGGGTGACACCGGGGAGCTGTTTTTT
>NA|TRBD1|TRBV30|TRBJ2-3
CAWSPLGTGLNTQYF
TGTGCCTGGTCCCCGCTCGGGACAGGGCTAAATACGCAGTATTTT